The 17 T cell receptor beta chains listed next were all sequenced from one sample in a study of T-cell memory formation after mild COVID-19. TCRdb redid the calling of the 5' RACE reads with MiXCR, one entry per CDR3 protein. The sample records about 210,000 distinct CDR3 sequences, more than 9% being singletons. The sample comprised PBMCs or a T cell subset sorted from them (not recorded which). The source is a young man who had mild COVID-19 (a few samples of this study predate the infection). Cell type and time point are not known.

This clonotype was counted many times. The chain couples TRBV5-1 to TRBJ2-1, with D hard to call. Germline CDR1 and CDR2: SGHRS and YFSETQ. Trimming shortened V by 0 bases and J by 9 bases, and 4 bases separated the two germline ends. The CDR3 is 11 residues long. The DNA of the CDR3 is TGCGCCAGCAGCTTGGGCGTTGAGCAGTTCTTC. Its protein is CASSLGVEQFF.

This clonotype was observed at least ten times. The chain links TRBV7-6 to TRBJ2-1, with 7 nucleotides matching TRBD2. CDR1 SGHVS and CDR2 FNYEAQ come from the germline V gene. V trimming: 3 bases; J trimming: 2 bases; junction bases outside the gene matches: 7. The CDR3 is 16 residues long. CDR3 nucleotides: TGTGCCAGCAGCTTGGGTTCTAGCGGAACCTACAATGAGCAGTTCTTC. Encoded protein: CASSLGSSGTYNEQFF.

The gene calls are TRBV5-1 and TRBJ1-2; D might be TRBD1 (6 bases). V shed 4 bases and J shed 7 bases, with 17 bases lying between them. The length of the CDR3 is 14 residues. CDR1 is SGHRS and CDR2 is YFSETQ in the germline V gene. CDR3 region: CASSGRPGALGYTF. For the CDR3, the DNA is TGCGCCAGCAGCGGACGTCCAGGGGCGCTTGGCTACACCTTC.

The sample holds a few counts of this clonotype. This chain links TRBV4-1 with TRBJ1-5; D perhaps matches TRBD1 (6 bases). CDR3 length: 15 amino acids. Germline CDR1 MGHRA, CDR2 YSYEKL. Trimming took 4 bases from V and 5 from J, leaving 15 bases between them. DNA of the CDR3: TGCGCCAGCAGCCGTAGGGGGGAGAGGGATCAGCCCCAGCATTTT. This gives the protein CASSRRGERDQPQHF.

This clonotype turned up a few times. The V gene is TRBV18, the J gene TRBJ2-7; 11 nucleotides line up with TRBD1. V lost 3 bases to trimming and J lost 2 bases; unmatched junction nucleotides: 12. This CDR3 has 18 amino acids. CDR1 is KGHSH and CDR2 is LQKENI in the germline V gene. CDR3 sequence reads: CASSPRTTGQGVTYEQYF. CDR3 DNA: TGTGCCAGCTCACCCAGAACAACGGGACAGGGGGTAACCTACGAGCAGTACTTC. The variable domain in full, completed from reference TRBV18 and TRBJ2-7, reads NAGVMQNPRHLVRRRGQEARLRCSPMKGHSHVYWYRQLPEEGLKFMVYLQKENIIDESGMPKERFSAEFPKEGPSILRIQQVVRGDSAAYFCASSPRTTGQGVTYEQYFGPGTRLTVT.

J is TRBJ2-2 and V is TRBV11-2, with a tentative D call TRBD2 (5 bases). The CDR3 covers 14 residues. The V gene's germline CDR1 is SGHAT and CDR2 FQNNGV. Trimming left V 6 bases short and J 5 bases short, with 13 bases between. CDR3 region: CASRSTSGTGELFF. The CDR3 coding sequence is TGTGCCAGCAGGTCCACCTCGGGGACCGGGGAGCTGTTTTTT.

This clonotype was detected ten times or more. The J gene is TRBJ2-4, the V gene TRBV28; D assignment may be TRBD1 or TRBD2 (7 bases each). Between the trimmed V and J ends, which lost 6 bases and 7 bases, there was a span of 19 bases. Germline V CDR1 and CDR2: MDHEN, SYDVKM. The CDR3 totals 15 residues. DNA of the CDR3: TGTGCCAGCAGCATCCCCAGGGGGGGATTGAACATTCAGTACTTC. It encodes CASSIPRGGLNIQYF.

The chain is built from TRBV6-5 and TRBJ2-7, with a tentative D call TRBD1 (5 bases). This CDR3 is 14 amino acids long. Trimming took 2 bases from V and 2 from J, leaving 10 bases between them. Germline V gives CDR1 MNHEY, CDR2 SVGAGI. The CDR3 DNA sequence: TGTGCCAGCAGTTACCGCGACAGAGCCTACGAGCAGTACTTC. This sequence encodes CASSYRDRAYEQYF.

V usage is TRBV4-2 and J usage is TRBJ1-6, with TRBD1 as a possible D gene (5 bases). The CDR3 is 12 amino acids. Looked up from germline, CDR1 is LGHNA and CDR2 is YNFKEQ. The V end lost 0 bases, the J end lost 14 bases, and 8 bases lay between the germline ends. Here the CDR3 reads CASSQEGVTLHF. For the CDR3, the DNA is TGTGCCAGCAGCCAAGAAGGGGTCACCCTCCACTTT.

V and J are TRBV5-1 and TRBJ1-5, with D possibly matching TRBD1 (5 bases). The V gene lost 4 bases and the J gene lost 4 bases, with 15 bases spanning the gap. The CDR3 consists of 15 residues. Germline assignment: CDR1 SGHRS and CDR2 YFSETQ. The CDR3 sequence is CASSSDGGGNQPQHF. The CDR3 coding sequence is TGCGCCAGCAGCAGCGACGGCGGGGGTAATCAGCCCCAGCATTTT.

The gene calls are TRBV5-1 and TRBJ1-5, with D uncertain. Germline V gene data show CDR1 as SGHRS and CDR2 as YFSETQ. V lost 4 bases, J lost 0 bases, and 8 bases lay in between. The CDR3 consists of 14 residues. CDR3: CASSEGSSNQPQHF. In nucleotides, the CDR3 is TGCGCCAGCAGCGAAGGGAGTAGCAATCAGCCCCAGCATTTT.

CDR3 amino acids: CASSLGLGARETQYF. DNA of the CDR3: TGTGCCAGCAGCTTGGGTCTGGGGGCCCGAGAGACCCAGTACTTC. V and J are TRBV5-6 and TRBJ2-5; maybe TRBD1 (6 bases). The V and J ends lost 0 bases and 4 bases respectively, with 13 bases between them. The CDR3 covers 15 residues. Germline lookup yields CDR1 SGHDT and CDR2 YYEEEE.

The V and J genes are TRBV5-1 and TRBJ2-2; tentative D call: TRBD1 (6 bases). V lost 0 bases and J lost 5, with 8 bases in between. This CDR3 region has 14 residues. CDR1 is SGHRS, CDR2 YFSETQ, per germline. The DNA of the CDR3 is TGCGCCAGCAGCTTGGAGGGGGAAACCGGGGAGCTGTTTTTT. As protein: CASSLEGETGELFF.

This clonotype has a count of ten or more. The rearrangement joins TRBV7-2 to TRBJ2-5; TRBD1 matches 9 bases. From germline, CDR1 is SGHTA and CDR2 FQGNSA. There are 14 residues in the CDR3. V was clipped by 4 bases and J by 5 bases; unmatched bases: 5. The CDR3 here is CASSSTGGLETQYF. CDR3 sequence (DNA): TGTGCCAGCAGCTCGACAGGGGGATTGGAGACCCAGTACTTC.

This clonotype was picked up a small number of times. This chain joins TRBV12-3 or TRBV12-4 and TRBJ1-1; 8 nucleotides match TRBD1. V lost 6 bases and J lost 4; bases outside the gene matches: 13. The CDR3 runs 16 residues. In DNA form, the CDR3 reads TGTGCCAGCAGCCACCCGAGGACAGGGTATGGCACTGAAGCTTTCTTT. Amino acid sequence: CASSHPRTGYGTEAFF.

This clonotype was counted at least ten times. The chain recombines TRBV7-2 with TRBJ2-5; 7 positions agree with TRBD1. The CDR3 covers 13 residues. The germline CDR1 and CDR2 sequences are SGHTA and FQGNSA. With V trimmed by 5 bases and J by 5 bases, 5 bases remained unmatched. The DNA of the CDR3 is TGTGCCAGCAGCGTTAGGGGGCCGGAGACCCAGTACTTC. Protein sequence: CASSVRGPETQYF.

In this sample, this clonotype turned up many times. V and J are TRBV5-1 and TRBJ2-5; unclear D gene. Trimming shortened V by 4 bases and J by 5 bases, and 9 bases separated the two germline ends. The CDR3 contains 12 residues. The V gene's germline CDR1 is SGHRS and CDR2 YFSETQ. The chain's CDR3 is CASSADMETQYF. In nucleotides, the CDR3 is TGCGCCAGCAGCGCTGACATGGAGACCCAGTACTTC.